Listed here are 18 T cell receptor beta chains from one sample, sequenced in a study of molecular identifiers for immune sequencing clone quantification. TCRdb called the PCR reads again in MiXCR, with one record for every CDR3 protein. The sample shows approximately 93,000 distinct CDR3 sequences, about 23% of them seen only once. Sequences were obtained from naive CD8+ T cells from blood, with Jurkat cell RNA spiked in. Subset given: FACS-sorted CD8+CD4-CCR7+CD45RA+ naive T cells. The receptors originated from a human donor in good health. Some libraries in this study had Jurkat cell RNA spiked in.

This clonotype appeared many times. CDR3: CASSDPGSGFYEQYF. In DNA form, the CDR3 reads TGTGCCAGCAGTGACCCGGGAAGCGGGTTCTACGAGCAGTACTTC. The chain recombines TRBV25-1 with TRBJ2-7; D perhaps matches TRBD2 (6 bases). Germline-derived CDR1 and CDR2 are MGHDK and SYGVNS. V dropped 3 bases and J dropped 3 bases, with 15 bases sitting between them. The CDR3 covers 15 residues.

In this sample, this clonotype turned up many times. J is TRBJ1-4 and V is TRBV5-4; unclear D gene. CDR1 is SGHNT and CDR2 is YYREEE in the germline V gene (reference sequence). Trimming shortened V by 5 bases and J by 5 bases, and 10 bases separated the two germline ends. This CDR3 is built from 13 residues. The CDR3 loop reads CASSAGRNEKLFF. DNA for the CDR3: TGTGCCAGCAGTGCCGGGAGGAATGAAAAACTGTTTTTT.

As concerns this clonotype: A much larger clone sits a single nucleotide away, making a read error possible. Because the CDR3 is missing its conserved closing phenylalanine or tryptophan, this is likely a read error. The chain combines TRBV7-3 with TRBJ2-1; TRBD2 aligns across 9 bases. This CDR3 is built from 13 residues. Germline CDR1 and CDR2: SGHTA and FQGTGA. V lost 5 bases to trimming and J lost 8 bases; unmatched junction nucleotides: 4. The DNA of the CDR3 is TGTGCCAGCAGCCTTAGCGGGAGTTATGAGCAGTTCCTC. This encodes CASSLSGSYEQFL.

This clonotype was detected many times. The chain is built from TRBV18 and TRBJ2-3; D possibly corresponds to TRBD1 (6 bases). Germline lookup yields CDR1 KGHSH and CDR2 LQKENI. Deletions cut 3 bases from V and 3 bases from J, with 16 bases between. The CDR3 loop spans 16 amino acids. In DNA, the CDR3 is TGTGCCAGCTCACCTGTCCCAGGGGACGAGACAGATACGCAGTATTTT. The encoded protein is CASSPVPGDETDTQYF. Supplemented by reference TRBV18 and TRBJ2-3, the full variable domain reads NAGVMQNPRHLVRRRGQEARLRCSPMKGHSHVYWYRQLPEEGLKFMVYLQKENIIDESGMPKERFSAEFPKEGPSILRIQQVVRGDSAAYFCASSPVPGDETDTQYFGPGTRLTVL.

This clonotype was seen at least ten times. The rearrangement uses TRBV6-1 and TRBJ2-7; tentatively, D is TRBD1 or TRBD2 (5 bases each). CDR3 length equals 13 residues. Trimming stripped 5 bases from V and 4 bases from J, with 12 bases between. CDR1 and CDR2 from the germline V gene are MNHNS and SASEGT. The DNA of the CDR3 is TGTGCCAGCAGTCCAGGGACCCCGTACGAGCAGTACTTC. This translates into CASSPGTPYEQYF.

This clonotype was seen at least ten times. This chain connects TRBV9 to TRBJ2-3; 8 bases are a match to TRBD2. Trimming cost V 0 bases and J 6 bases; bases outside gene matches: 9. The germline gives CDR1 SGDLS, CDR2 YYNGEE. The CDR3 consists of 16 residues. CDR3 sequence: CASSVATGGPGDTQYF. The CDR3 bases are TGTGCCAGCAGCGTAGCTACGGGGGGGCCCGGGGATACGCAGTATTTT.

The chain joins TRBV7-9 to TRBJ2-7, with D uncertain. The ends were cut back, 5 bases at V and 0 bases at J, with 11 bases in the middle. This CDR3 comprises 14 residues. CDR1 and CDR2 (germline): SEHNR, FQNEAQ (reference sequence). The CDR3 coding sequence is TGTGCCAGCAGCCCAACAGTTCTCTCCTACGAGCAGTACTTC. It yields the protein CASSPTVLSYEQYF.

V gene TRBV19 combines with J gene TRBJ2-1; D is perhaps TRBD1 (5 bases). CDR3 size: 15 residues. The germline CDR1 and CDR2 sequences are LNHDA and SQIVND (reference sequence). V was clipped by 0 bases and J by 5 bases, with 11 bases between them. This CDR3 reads CASSIDQGGDNEQFF. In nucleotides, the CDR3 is TGTGCCAGTAGTATAGATCAGGGTGGGGACAATGAGCAGTTCTTC. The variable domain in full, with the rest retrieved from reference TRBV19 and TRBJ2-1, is DGGITQSPKYLFRKEGQNVTLSCEQNLNHDAMYWYRQDPGQGLRLIYYSQIVNDFQKGDIAEGYSVSREKKESFPLTVTSAQKNPTAFYLCASSIDQGGDNEQFFGPGTRLTVL.

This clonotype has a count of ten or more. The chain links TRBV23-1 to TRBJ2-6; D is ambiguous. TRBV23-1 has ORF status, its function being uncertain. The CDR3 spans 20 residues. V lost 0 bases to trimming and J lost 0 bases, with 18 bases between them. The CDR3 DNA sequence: TGCGCCAGCAGTCAATCGAACGACTCAGACCTTGACTCTGGGGCCAACGTCCTGACTTTC. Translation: CASSQSNDSDLDSGANVLTF.

Here the CDR3 DNA reads TGCGCCAGCCGTGGGGACGAGCAGTACTTC. Protein product: CASRGDEQYF. The V gene is TRBV10-2, the J gene TRBJ2-7; no clear D. Per the germline V gene, CDR1 is WSHSY and CDR2 is SAAADI. The CDR3 has 10 residues. Trimming removed 8 bases at V and 5 bases at J, with 7 bases between.

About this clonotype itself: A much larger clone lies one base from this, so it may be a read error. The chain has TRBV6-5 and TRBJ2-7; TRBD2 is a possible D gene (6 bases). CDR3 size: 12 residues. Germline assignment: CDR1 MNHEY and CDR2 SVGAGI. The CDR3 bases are TGTGCCAGCTCACCATCCCTCCGGGAGCCGTACTTC. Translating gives CASSPSLREPYF.

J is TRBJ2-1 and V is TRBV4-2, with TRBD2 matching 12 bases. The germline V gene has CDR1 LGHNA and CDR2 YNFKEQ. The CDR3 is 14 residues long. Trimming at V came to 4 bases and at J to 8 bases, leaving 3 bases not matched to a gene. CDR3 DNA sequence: TGTGCCAGCAGCCGCCGGACTAGCGGGGATGAGCAGTTCTTC. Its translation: CASSRRTSGDEQFF.

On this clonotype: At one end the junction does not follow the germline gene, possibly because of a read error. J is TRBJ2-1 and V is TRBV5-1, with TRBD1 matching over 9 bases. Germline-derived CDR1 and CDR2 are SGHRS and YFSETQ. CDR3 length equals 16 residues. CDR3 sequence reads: CTSSPRTGVRHNEQFF. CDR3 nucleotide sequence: TGCACCAGCAGCCCCCGGACAGGGGTAAGACACAATGAGCAGTTCTTC. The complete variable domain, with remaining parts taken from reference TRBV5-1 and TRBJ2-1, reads KAGVTQTPRYLIKTRGQQVTLSCSPISGHRSVSWYQQTPGQGLQFLFEYFSETQRNKGNFPGRFSGRQFSNSRSEMNVSTLELGDSALYLCTSSPRTGVRHNEQFFGPGTRLTVL.

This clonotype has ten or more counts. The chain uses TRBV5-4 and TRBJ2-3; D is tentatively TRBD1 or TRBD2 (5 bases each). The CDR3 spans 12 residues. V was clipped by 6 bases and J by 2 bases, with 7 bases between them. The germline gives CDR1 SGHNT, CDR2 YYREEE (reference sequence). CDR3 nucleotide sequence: TGTGCCAGCACCGGGACCACAGATACGCAGTATTTT. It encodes CASTGTTDTQYF.

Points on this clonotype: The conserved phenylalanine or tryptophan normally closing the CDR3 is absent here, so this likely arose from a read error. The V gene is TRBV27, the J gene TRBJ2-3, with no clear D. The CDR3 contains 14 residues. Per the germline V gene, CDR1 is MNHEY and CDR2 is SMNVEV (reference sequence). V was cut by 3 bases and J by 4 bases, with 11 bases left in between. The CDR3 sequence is CASSFMSDSDTQYV. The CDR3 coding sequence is TGTGCCAGCAGTTTTATGAGCGACTCAGATACGCAGTATGTT.

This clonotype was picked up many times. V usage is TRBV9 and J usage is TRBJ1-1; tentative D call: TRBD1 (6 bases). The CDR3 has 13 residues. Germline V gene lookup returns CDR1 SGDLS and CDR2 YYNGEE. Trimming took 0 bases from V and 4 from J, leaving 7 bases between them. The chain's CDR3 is CASSVEGGTEAFF. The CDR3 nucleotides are TGTGCCAGCAGCGTAGAAGGGGGCACTGAAGCTTTCTTT. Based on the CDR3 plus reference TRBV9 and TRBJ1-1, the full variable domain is DSGVTQTPKHLITATGQRVTLRCSPRSGDLSVYWYQQSLDQGLQFLIQYYNGEERAKGNILERFSAQQFPDLHSELNLSSLELGDSALYFCASSVEGGTEAFFGQGTRLTVV.

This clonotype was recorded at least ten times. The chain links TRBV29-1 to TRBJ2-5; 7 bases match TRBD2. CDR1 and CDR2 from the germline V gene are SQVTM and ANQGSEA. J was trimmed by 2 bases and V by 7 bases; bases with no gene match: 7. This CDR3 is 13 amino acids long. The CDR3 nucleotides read TGCAGCGCCCTGGGGGGGTATCAAGAGACCCAGTACTTC. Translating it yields CSALGGYQETQYF.

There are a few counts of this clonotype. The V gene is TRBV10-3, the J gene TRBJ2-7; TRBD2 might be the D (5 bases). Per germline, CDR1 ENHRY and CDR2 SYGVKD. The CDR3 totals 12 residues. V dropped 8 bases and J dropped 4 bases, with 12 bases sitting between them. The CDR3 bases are TGTGCCATCGGACGTGGGGAGTACGAGCAGTACTTC. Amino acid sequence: CAIGRGEYEQYF.